This TCR beta chain appears in the sequencing data of a study of cytomegalovirus exposure and HLA in healthy donors. Whole-study findings and limits: First-cohort TCR clusters were later found to tend to co-occur in the 120 validation repertoires. Per published reports, the classifier diagnosed cytomegalovirus status with high specificity and sensitivity.

As for this clone: Its antigen remains unidentified.

Libraries were prepared by immunoSEQ multiplex PCR; TCRdb keeps only in-frame clonotypes and omits some of them. This table holds roughly 60,000 clones, roughly 95% found once. Sequencing was performed on PBMCs. The TCR was taken from a woman aged 18-29 years in good health and CMV-seropositive.

CDR3 sequence reads: CASSTTQGRETQYF. The DNA for the CDR3 is TGTGCCAGCAGTACCACACAGGGGAGGGAGACCCAGTACTTC. The rearrangement uses TRBV9 and TRBJ2-5; D is possibly TRBD1 (7 bases). Germline loops: CDR1 SGDLS, CDR2 YYNGEE. Trimming shortened V by 5 bases and J by 5 bases, and 16 bases separated the two germline ends. The CDR3 totals 14 residues.